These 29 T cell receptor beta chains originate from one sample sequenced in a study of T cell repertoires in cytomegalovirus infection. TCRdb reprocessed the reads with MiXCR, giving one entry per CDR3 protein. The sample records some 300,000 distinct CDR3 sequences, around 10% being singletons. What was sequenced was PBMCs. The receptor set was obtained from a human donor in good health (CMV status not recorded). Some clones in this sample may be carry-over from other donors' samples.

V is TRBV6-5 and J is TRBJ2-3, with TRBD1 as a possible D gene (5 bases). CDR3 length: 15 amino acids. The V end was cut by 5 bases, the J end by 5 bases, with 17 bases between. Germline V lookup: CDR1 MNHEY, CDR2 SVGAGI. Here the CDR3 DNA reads TGTGCCAGCAGTCCTGGGGCAGGGAAGGTAGATACGCAGTATTTT. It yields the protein CASSPGAGKVDTQYF.

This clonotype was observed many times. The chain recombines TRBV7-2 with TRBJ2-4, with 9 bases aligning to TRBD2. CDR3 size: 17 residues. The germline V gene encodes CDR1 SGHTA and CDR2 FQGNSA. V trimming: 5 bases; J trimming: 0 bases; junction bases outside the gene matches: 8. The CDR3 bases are TGTGCCAGCAGCGCTACACTAGCGGGCCCAGCCAAAAACATTCAGTACTTC. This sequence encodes CASSATLAGPAKNIQYF. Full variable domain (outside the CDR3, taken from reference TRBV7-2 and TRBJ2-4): GAGVSQSPSNKVTEKGKDVELRCDPISGHTALYWYRQSLGQGLEFLIYFQGNSAPDKSGLPSDRFSAERTGGSVSTLTIQRTQQEDSAVYLCASSATLAGPAKNIQYFGAGTRLSVL.

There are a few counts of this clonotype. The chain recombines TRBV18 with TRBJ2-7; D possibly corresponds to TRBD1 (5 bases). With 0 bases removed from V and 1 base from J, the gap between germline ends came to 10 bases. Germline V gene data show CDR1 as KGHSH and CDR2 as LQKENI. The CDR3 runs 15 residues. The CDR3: CASSPPPGISYEQYV. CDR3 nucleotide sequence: TGTGCCAGCTCACCACCACCAGGGATTTCCTACGAGCAGTACGTC.

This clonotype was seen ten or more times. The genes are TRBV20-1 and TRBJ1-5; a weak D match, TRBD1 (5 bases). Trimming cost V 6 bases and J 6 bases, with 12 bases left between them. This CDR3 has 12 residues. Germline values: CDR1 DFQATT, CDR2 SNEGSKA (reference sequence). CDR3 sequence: CSASPGLQPQHF. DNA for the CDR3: TGCAGTGCCAGCCCGGGGCTTCAGCCCCAGCATTTT.

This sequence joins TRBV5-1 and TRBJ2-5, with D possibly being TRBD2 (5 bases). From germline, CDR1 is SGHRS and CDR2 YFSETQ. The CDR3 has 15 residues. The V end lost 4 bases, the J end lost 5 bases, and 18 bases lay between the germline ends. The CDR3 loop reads CASSTETGVGETQYF. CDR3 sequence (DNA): TGCGCCAGCAGCACGGAGACCGGGGTCGGGGAGACCCAGTACTTC.

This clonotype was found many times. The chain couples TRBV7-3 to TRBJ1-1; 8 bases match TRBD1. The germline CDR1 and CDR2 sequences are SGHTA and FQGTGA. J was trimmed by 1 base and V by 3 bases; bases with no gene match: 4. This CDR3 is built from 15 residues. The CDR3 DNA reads TGTGCCAGCAGCTTTGGACAGGGAGGGAACACTGAAGCTTTCTTT. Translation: CASSFGQGGNTEAFF.

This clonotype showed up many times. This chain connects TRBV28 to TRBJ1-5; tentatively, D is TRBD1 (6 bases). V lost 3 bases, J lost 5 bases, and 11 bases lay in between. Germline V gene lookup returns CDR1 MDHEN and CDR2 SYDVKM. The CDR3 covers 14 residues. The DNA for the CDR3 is TGTGCCAGCAGTTTGACAGGCGCTGATCAGCCCCAGCATTTT. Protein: CASSLTGADQPQHF.

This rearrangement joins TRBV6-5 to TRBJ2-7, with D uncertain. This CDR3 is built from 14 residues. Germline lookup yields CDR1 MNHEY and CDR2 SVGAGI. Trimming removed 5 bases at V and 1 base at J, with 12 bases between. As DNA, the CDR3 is TGTGCCAGCAGTCTCCAGGTGGGGTCCTACGAGCAGTACTTC. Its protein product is CASSLQVGSYEQYF.

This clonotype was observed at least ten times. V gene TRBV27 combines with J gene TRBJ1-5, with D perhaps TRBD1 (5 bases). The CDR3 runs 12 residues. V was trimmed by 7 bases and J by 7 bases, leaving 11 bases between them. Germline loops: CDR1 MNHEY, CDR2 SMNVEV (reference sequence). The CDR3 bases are TGTGCCAGCACCCTGGGGGGGCAGCCCCAGCATTTT. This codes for CASTLGGQPQHF.

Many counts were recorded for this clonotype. The CDR3 sequence: CASSYSNSRIIQYF. CDR3 DNA sequence: TGTGCCAGCAGTTACTCGAACTCCAGAATCATTCAGTACTTC. The chain couples TRBV6-5 to TRBJ2-4; unclear D gene. The length of the CDR3 is 14 residues. Germline CDR1 and CDR2: MNHEY and SVGAGI. Deletions cut 0 bases from V and 9 bases from J, with 12 bases between.

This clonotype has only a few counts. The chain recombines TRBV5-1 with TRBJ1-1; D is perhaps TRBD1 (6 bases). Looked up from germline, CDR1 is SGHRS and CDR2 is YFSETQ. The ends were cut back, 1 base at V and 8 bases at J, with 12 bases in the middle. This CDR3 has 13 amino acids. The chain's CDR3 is CASSLRGQLEAFF. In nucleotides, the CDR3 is TGCGCCAGCAGCTTGAGAGGACAGTTAGAAGCTTTCTTT.

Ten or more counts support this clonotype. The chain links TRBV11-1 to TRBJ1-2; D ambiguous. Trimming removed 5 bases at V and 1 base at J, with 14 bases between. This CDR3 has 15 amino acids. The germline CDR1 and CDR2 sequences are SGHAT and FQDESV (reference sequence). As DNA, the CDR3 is TGTGCCAGCAGCCCCTCGGCGGGCAATAACTATGGCTACACCTTC. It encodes CASSPSAGNNYGYTF. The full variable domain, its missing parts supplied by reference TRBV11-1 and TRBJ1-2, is EAEVAQSPRYKITEKSQAVAFWCDPISGHATLYWYRQILGQGPELLVQFQDESVVDDSQLPKDRFSAERLKGVDSTLKIQPAELGDSAMYLCASSPSAGNNYGYTFGSGTRLTVV.

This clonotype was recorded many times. For the CDR3, the DNA is TGTGCCAGCAGCTTGGATTCCGGGACAGGGAGTTCGCAGCCCCAGCATTTT. Translation gives CASSLDSGTGSSQPQHF. V gene TRBV7-2 combines with J gene TRBJ1-5; 9 nucleotides align to TRBD1. The trim removed 3 bases at V and 7 bases at J, leaving 13 bases unmatched. Germline CDR1 and CDR2: SGHTA and FQGNSA. The CDR3 length is 17 residues.

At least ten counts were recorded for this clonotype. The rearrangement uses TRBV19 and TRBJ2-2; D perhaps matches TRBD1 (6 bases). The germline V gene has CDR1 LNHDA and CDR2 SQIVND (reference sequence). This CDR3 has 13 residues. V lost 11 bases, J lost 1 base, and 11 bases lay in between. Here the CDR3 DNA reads TGTGCCGCCAAACAGGGGAACACCGGGGAGCTGTTTTTT. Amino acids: CAAKQGNTGELFF. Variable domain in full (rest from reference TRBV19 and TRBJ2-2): DGGITQSPKYLFRKEGQNVTLSCEQNLNHDAMYWYRQDPGQGLRLIYYSQIVNDFQKGDIAEGYSVSREKKESFPLTVTSAQKNPTAFYLCAAKQGNTGELFFGEGSRLTVL.

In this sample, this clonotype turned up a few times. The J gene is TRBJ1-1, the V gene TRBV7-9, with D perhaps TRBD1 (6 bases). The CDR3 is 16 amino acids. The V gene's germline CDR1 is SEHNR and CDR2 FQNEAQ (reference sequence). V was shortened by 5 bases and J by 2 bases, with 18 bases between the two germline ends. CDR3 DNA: TGTGCCAGCAGCCCTATTGCAGGGGCGCTAAACACTGAAGCTTTCTTT. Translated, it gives CASSPIAGALNTEAFF.

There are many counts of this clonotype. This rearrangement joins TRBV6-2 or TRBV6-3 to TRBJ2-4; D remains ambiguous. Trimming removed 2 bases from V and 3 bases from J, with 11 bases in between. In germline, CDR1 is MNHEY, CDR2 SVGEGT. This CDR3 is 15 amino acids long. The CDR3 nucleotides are TGTGCCAGCAGTTACGGCTCCCTGATCAAAAACATTCAGTACTTC. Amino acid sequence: CASSYGSLIKNIQYF.

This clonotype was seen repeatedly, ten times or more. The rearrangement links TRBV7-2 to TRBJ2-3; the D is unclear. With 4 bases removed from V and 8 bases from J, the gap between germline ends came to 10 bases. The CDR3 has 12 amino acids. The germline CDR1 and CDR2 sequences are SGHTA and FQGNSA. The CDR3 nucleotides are TGTGCCAGCAGCTCGACGGGCTCTACGCAGTATTTT. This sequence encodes CASSSTGSTQYF.

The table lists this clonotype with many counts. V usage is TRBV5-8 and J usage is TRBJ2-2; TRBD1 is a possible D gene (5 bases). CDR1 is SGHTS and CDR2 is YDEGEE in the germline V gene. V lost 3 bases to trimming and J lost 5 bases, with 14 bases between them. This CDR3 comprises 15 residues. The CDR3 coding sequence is TGTGCCAGCAGCTACGGCAGGGTTCTAACCGGGGAGCTGTTTTTT. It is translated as CASSYGRVLTGELFF.

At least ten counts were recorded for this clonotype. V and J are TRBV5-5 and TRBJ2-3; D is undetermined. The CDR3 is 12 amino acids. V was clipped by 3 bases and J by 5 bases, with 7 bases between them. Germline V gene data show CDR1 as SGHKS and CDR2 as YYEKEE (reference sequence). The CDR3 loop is CASSSPRDTQYF. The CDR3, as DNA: TGTGCCAGCAGCTCCCCGAGAGATACGCAGTATTTT.

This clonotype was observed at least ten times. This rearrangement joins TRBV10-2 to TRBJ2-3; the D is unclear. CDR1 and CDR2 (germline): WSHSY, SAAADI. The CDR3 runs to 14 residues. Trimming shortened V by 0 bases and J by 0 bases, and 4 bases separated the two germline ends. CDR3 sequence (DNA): TGCGCCAGCAGTGAGTCGACTAGCACAGATACGCAGTATTTT. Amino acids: CASSESTSTDTQYF.

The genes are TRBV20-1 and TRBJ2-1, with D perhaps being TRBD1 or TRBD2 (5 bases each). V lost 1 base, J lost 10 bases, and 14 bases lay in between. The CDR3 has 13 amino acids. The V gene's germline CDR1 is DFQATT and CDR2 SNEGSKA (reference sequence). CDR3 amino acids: CSARVVGRGEQFF. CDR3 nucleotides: TGCAGTGCTAGAGTAGTGGGACGTGGGGAGCAGTTCTTC.

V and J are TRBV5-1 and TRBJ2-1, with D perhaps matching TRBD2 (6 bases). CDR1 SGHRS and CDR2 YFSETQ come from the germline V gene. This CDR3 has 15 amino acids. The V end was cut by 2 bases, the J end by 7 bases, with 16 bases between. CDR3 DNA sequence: TGCGCCAGCAGCTTCGAGACCTCCGCGGGAAATGAGCAGTTCTTC. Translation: CASSFETSAGNEQFF.

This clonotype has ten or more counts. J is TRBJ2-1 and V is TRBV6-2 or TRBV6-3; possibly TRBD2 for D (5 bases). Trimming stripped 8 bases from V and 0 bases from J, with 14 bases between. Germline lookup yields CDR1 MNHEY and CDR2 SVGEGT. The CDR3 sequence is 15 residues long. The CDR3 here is CASLSAEASYNEQFF. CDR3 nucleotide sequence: TGTGCCAGCCTTTCGGCGGAGGCCTCCTACAATGAGCAGTTCTTC.

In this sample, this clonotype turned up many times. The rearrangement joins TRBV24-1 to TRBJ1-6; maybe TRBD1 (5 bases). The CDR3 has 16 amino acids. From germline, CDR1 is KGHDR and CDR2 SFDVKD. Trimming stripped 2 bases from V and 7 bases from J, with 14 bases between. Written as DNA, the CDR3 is TGTGCCACCAGTGATTGGAGGGGAATTGGGAATTCACCCCTCCACTTT. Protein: CATSDWRGIGNSPLHF.

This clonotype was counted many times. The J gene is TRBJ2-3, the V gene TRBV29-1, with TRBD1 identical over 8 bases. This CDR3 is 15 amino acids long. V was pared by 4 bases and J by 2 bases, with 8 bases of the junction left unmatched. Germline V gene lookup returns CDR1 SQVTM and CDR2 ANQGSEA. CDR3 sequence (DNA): TGCAGCGTTGTTTCGGGACAGGCCTACACAGATACGCAGTATTTT. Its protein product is CSVVSGQAYTDTQYF.

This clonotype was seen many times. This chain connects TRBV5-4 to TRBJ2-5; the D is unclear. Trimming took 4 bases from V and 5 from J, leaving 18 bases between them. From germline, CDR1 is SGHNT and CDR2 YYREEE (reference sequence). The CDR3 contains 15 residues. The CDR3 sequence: CASSLTLQRSETQYF. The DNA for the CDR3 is TGTGCCAGCAGCCTCACCTTACAGCGTTCGGAGACCCAGTACTTC.

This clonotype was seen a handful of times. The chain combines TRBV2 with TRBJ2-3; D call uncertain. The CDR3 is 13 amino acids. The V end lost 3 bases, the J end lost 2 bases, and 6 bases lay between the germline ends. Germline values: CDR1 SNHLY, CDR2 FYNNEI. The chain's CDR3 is CASSEELTDTQYF. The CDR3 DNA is TGTGCCAGCAGTGAGGAGCTCACAGATACGCAGTATTTT. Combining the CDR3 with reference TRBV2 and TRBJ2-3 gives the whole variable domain EPEVTQTPSHQVTQMGQEVILRCVPISNHLYFYWYRQILGQKVEFLVSFYNNEISEKSEIFDDQFSVERPDGSNFTLKIRSTKLEDSAMYFCASSEELTDTQYFGPGTRLTVL.

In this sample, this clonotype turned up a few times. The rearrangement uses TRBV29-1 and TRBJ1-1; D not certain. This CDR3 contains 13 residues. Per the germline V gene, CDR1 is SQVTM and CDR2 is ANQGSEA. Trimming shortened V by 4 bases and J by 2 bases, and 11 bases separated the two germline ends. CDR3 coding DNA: TGCAGCGTTGGGCCCAAAGTAAACACTGAAGCTTTCTTT. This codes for CSVGPKVNTEAFF.

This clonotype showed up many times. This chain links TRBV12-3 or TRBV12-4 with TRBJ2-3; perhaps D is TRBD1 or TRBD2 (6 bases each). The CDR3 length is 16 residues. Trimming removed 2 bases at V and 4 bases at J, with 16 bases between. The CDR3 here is CASSLRSGAHSDTQYF. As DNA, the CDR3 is TGTGCCAGCAGTTTAAGATCGGGGGCGCACTCAGATACGCAGTATTTT.